The next 27 T cell receptor beta chains were all read from a single sample in a study of T cell changes during pregnancy in multiple sclerosis. Data came from immunoSEQ multiplex PCR; TCRdb stores just in-frame clones and leaves some out. The data show roughly 88,000 clones, about 92% seen once. The sample in question was peripheral blood, obtained in the first trimester of pregnancy. The receptors originated from a female donor with multiple sclerosis, enrolled in a pregnancy study.

V usage is TRBV30 and J usage is TRBJ1-3; TRBD1 is a possible D gene (5 bases). Germline CDR1 GTSNPN, CDR2 SVGIG (reference sequence). V was cut by 0 bases and J by 2 bases, with 11 bases left in between. This CDR3 is 15 amino acids long. CDR3 amino acids: CAWSVLGQTGNTIYF. Written as DNA, the CDR3 is TGTGCCTGGAGTGTGTTGGGGCAAACTGGAAACACCATATATTTT. Full variable domain (rest looked up from reference TRBV30 and TRBJ1-3): SQTIHQWPATLVQPVGSPLSLECTVEGTSNPNLYWYRQAAGRGLQLLFYSVGIGQISSEVPQNLSASRPQDRQFILSSKKLLLSDSGFYLCAWSVLGQTGNTIYFGEGSWLTVV.

The rearrangement links TRBV14 to TRBJ2-3, with D unresolved. The germline V gene has CDR1 SGHDN and CDR2 FVKESK. Trimming took off 4 bases at V and 6 bases at J, with 11 bases between the two ends. The CDR3 contains 13 residues. This chain's CDR3 is CASSPLTWDTQYF. DNA for the CDR3: TGTGCCAGCAGCCCCCTAACTTGGGATACGCAGTATTTT.

The chain is built from TRBV6-5 and TRBJ2-7, with a weak D call TRBD1 (6 bases). Germline V CDR1 and CDR2: MNHEY, SVGAGI. Trimming cost V 8 bases and J 3 bases, with 14 bases left between them. The CDR3 sequence is 13 residues long. CDR3 protein: CASSPGQHYEQYF. The DNA for the CDR3 is TGTGCCAGCTCTCCGGGACAACACTACGAGCAGTACTTC.

The rearrangement uses TRBV19 and TRBJ1-2; 7 positions match TRBD1. CDR3 length: 14 residues. Trimming at V came to 4 bases and at J to 4 bases, leaving 6 bases not matched to a gene. Germline CDR1 is LNHDA and CDR2 is SQIVND (reference sequence). The CDR3 region has the DNA TGTGCCAGTAGTACCCGGGACAGCATCTATGGCTACACCTTC. Residues: CASSTRDSIYGYTF.

The V call is TRBV12-5, the J call TRBJ2-1; D call uncertain. V gave up 2 bases and J gave up 8 bases, with 4 bases separating them. This CDR3 comprises 11 residues. The V gene's germline CDR1 is LGHNT and CDR2 FRNRAP. In DNA, the CDR3 is TGTGCTAGTGGTTTGCGCGATGAGCAGTTCTTC. The encoded protein is CASGLRDEQFF.

The genes are TRBV4-1 and TRBJ1-1; 10 bases match TRBD1. V shed 3 bases and J 7 bases; nucleotides not matched to a gene: 5. Germline CDR1 reads MGHRA; CDR2 reads YSYEKL. This CDR3 has 14 amino acids. CDR3 sequence (DNA): TGCGCCAGCAGCCACGACAGGGGGCAGGTTGAAGCTTTCTTT. This gives the protein CASSHDRGQVEAFF.

The rearrangement uses TRBV30 and TRBJ1-1, with D unclear. V shed 5 bases and J shed 1 base, with 5 bases lying between them. Per germline, CDR1 GTSNPN and CDR2 SVGIG (reference sequence). CDR3 length: 11 residues. For the CDR3, the DNA is TGTGCCTGGCACAGGAACACTGAAGCTTTCTTT. Protein sequence: CAWHRNTEAFF. The full variable domain, with the rest looked up from reference TRBV30 and TRBJ1-1, is SQTIHQWPATLVQPVGSPLSLECTVEGTSNPNLYWYRQAAGRGLQLLFYSVGIGQISSEVPQNLSASRPQDRQFILSSKKLLLSDSGFYLCAWHRNTEAFFGQGTRLTVV.

CDR3: CASSIAQGMGETQYF. As DNA, the CDR3 is TGTGCCAGTAGTATAGCCCAGGGAATGGGGGAGACCCAGTACTTC. The J gene is TRBJ2-5, the V gene TRBV19; D perhaps matches TRBD1 (5 bases). The CDR3 has 15 residues. V dropped 1 base and J dropped 5 bases, with 14 bases sitting between them. Germline values: CDR1 LNHDA, CDR2 SQIVND (reference sequence).

The chain employs TRBV7-2 and TRBJ2-1, with 8 bases lining up with TRBD2. Germline CDR1 SGHTA, CDR2 FQGNSA. The V gene end was trimmed by 5 bases and the J gene end by 3 bases; junction bases not matched to a gene: 9. The CDR3 length is 16 residues. The CDR3 loop reads CASSSLSGSYYNEQFF. CDR3 DNA sequence: TGTGCCAGCAGCAGCTTAAGCGGGAGTTACTACAATGAGCAGTTCTTC.

The V gene is TRBV11-2, the J gene TRBJ2-3; TRBD1 matches 10 bases. This CDR3 is built from 16 residues. V dropped 4 bases and J dropped 4; count of bases not matched to a gene: 8. In germline, CDR1 is SGHAT, CDR2 FQNNGV. The CDR3 protein is CASSSQGTGVADTQYF. The DNA of the CDR3 is TGTGCCAGCAGCTCGCAGGGGACAGGGGTGGCAGATACGCAGTATTTT.

The rearrangement joins TRBV6-6 to TRBJ1-4, with 9 bases that match TRBD1. The CDR3 has 14 residues. CDR1 and CDR2 (germline): MNHNY, SVGAGI (reference sequence). V dropped 6 bases and J dropped 7; count of bases not matched to a gene: 6. The CDR3 reads CASRPTGGFEKLFF. In DNA form, the CDR3 reads TGTGCCAGCAGACCGACAGGGGGTTTTGAAAAACTGTTTTTT.

This clone was recorded once. The V call is TRBV11-3, the J call TRBJ2-1; 14 nucleotides agree with TRBD2. V lost 4 bases and J lost 7; bases outside the gene matches: 9. The CDR3 runs to 17 residues. Germline values: CDR1 SGHNT, CDR2 YENEEA. CDR3 DNA sequence: TGTGCCAGCAGCTCAAGACTAGCGGGAGGGGTTAGAAATGAGCAGTTCTTC. Protein sequence: CASSSRLAGGVRNEQFF. Using reference TRBV11-3 and TRBJ2-1 for the parts outside the CDR3, the full variable domain is EAGVVQSPRYKIIEKKQPVAFWCNPISGHNTLYWYLQNLGQGPELLIRYENEEAVDDSQLPKDRFSAERLKGVDSTLKIQPAELGDSAVYLCASSSRLAGGVRNEQFFGPGTRLTVL.

The chain has TRBV4-1 and TRBJ1-2, with TRBD1 matching 8 bases. The CDR3 contains 14 residues. After removal of 2 bases from V and 8 bases from J, the junction contained 7 bases not matched to a gene. The V gene's germline CDR1 is MGHRA and CDR2 YSYEKL. The CDR3 nucleotides read TGCGCCAGCAGCCAACTATTCAGGGGGCAAGGCTACACCTTC. Residues: CASSQLFRGQGYTF.

This clone appeared a few times. The chain combines TRBV21-1 with TRBJ1-3; TRBD1 is the table's D call, not checked against the DNA. TRBV21-1 is designated a pseudogene. The CDR3 runs 18 residues. The CDR3 sequence: CASSKEYQTDHSGNTIYF. As DNA, the CDR3 is TGTGCCAGCAGCAAAGAGTATCAGACAGACCACTCTGGAAACACCATATATTTT.

The chain couples TRBV7-9 to TRBJ2-1; TRBD2 is a possible D gene (5 bases). The germline gives CDR1 SEHNR, CDR2 FQNEAQ (reference sequence). CDR3 length: 15 amino acids. V shed 0 bases and J shed 7 bases, with 13 bases lying between them. The CDR3 loop is CASSLAHGERNEQFF. Here the CDR3 DNA reads TGTGCCAGCAGCTTAGCCCACGGGGAAAGAAATGAGCAGTTCTTC.

This sequence joins TRBV21-1 and TRBJ1-3; TRBD1 was called by the table and not checked on the DNA. TRBV21-1 is given as a pseudogene. The CDR3 covers 20 residues. The CDR3 coding sequence is TGTGCCAGCAGCCTCCAACAGGGGGCCTTGCGCCGCAGCTCTGGAAACACCATATATTTT. Protein: CASSLQQGALRRSSGNTIYF.

The CDR3 DNA reads TGTGCCAGCAGTTACTCTGGGCCCACTGAAGCTTTCTTT. Protein sequence: CASSYSGPTEAFF. The chain carries TRBV6-6 and TRBJ1-1; the D is unclear. V was trimmed by 0 bases and J by 4 bases, leaving 6 bases between them. The CDR3 totals 13 residues. Germline-derived CDR1 and CDR2 are MNHNY and SVGAGI (reference sequence).

CDR3 nucleotide sequence: TGTGCCAGCAGTCTAGCGGGAGGGCAGAATGAGCAGTTCTTC. Amino acid sequence: CASSLAGGQNEQFF. The chain has TRBV7-9 and TRBJ2-1; 12 nucleotides align to TRBD2. V lost 6 bases, J lost 7 bases, and 4 bases stayed unmatched. Germline assignment: CDR1 SEHNR and CDR2 FQNEAQ (reference sequence). The CDR3 has 14 residues.

This rearrangement joins TRBV12-5 to TRBJ1-1; tentatively, D is TRBD1 (6 bases). The germline V and J ends were trimmed by 0 bases and 5 bases, with 16 bases remaining between them. The CDR3 spans 16 residues. Germline-derived CDR1 and CDR2 are LGHNT and FRNRAP. CDR3 loop: CASGLVLGAILTEAFF. CDR3 DNA: TGTGCTAGTGGTTTGGTACTGGGGGCAATCTTAACTGAAGCTTTCTTT.

The V and J genes are TRBV2 and TRBJ2-1; 8 positions match TRBD2. The CDR3 contains 16 residues. V was clipped by 4 bases and J by 2 bases; unmatched bases: 7. Germline V gives CDR1 SNHLY, CDR2 FYNNEI. The CDR3 loop is CASSGGVAGPYNEQFF. The CDR3 bases are TGTGCCAGCAGTGGTGGGGTAGCGGGACCCTACAATGAGCAGTTCTTC.

The gene calls are TRBV5-8 and TRBJ2-7; TRBD2 agrees at 10 bases. The CDR3 is made up of 15 amino acids. Germline lookup yields CDR1 SGHTS and CDR2 YDEGEE. V was clipped by 5 bases and J by 0 bases; unmatched bases: 5. The CDR3 DNA follows: TGTGCCAGCAGGCCGACTAGCGGGTACTCCTACGAGCAGTACTTC. Translation gives CASRPTSGYSYEQYF.

V is TRBV30 and J is TRBJ1-2, with D possibly being TRBD1 (5 bases). CDR3 length: 14 residues. Trimming removed 2 bases from V and 8 bases from J, with 18 bases in between. CDR1 is GTSNPN, CDR2 SVGIG, per germline (reference sequence). CDR3: CAWSTRRGRAGYTF. The CDR3 nucleotides read TGTGCCTGGAGTACACGGCGGGGGAGAGCGGGCTACACCTTC.

The J gene is TRBJ2-7, the V gene TRBV7-9; D remains ambiguous. CDR3 length: 15 residues. V lost 3 bases and J lost 1, with 13 bases in between. CDR1 SEHNR and CDR2 FQNEAQ come from the germline V gene (reference sequence). The CDR3 loop reads CASSFPDTLSYEQYF. The CDR3 nucleotides are TGTGCCAGCAGCTTCCCAGACACTCTTTCCTACGAGCAGTACTTC.

The V and J genes are TRBV4-2 and TRBJ1-1; D perhaps matches TRBD1 (6 bases). This CDR3 has 13 amino acids. V was clipped by 0 bases and J by 8 bases, with 10 bases between them. The germline gives CDR1 LGHNA, CDR2 YNFKEQ. The CDR3 DNA follows: TGTGCCAGCAGCCAAGACGGGGGGGCGGAAGCTTTCTTT. The encoded protein is CASSQDGGAEAFF.

As DNA, the CDR3 is TGCGCCAGCAGCTTGGCCGGGACAGCCTACACTGAAGCTTTCTTT. This gives the protein CASSLAGTAYTEAFF. This chain joins TRBV5-1 and TRBJ1-1; TRBD1 matches 7 bases. V lost 0 bases to trimming and J lost 3 bases; unmatched junction nucleotides: 5. This CDR3 is built from 15 residues. Germline lookup yields CDR1 SGHRS and CDR2 YFSETQ.

The CDR3 region has the DNA TGTGCCATCAGTGGTAGCAGGGGCAATGAGCAGTTCTTC. This codes for CAISGSRGNEQFF. V is TRBV10-3 and J is TRBJ2-1; possible D gene TRBD1, 6 bases. The CDR3 extends over 13 amino acids. Trimming removed 4 bases at V and 6 bases at J, with 10 bases between. Germline CDR1 is ENHRY and CDR2 is SYGVKD.

Here the CDR3 reads CASRSRGSTGELFF. In nucleotides, the CDR3 is TGTGCCAGTAGGTCCCGGGGGTCCACCGGGGAGCTGTTTTTT. The V and J genes are TRBV19 and TRBJ2-2; tentatively, D is TRBD2 (6 bases). The ends were cut back, 6 bases at V and 4 bases at J, with 12 bases in the middle. CDR1 and CDR2 (germline): LNHDA, SQIVND (reference sequence). The length of the CDR3 is 14 residues.